These T cell receptor beta chains were read from a single sample in a study of OX40 agonist ivuxolimab in advanced cancers. This table comes from immunoSEQ multiplex PCR, and its TCRdb copy is limited to in-frame clones, with some not included. The sample comprises tens of thousands of clones, approximately 88% of which are singletons, and less than 0.65% rests with the top ten. Sample: CD4+ or CD8+ T cells sorted from blood, taken in a trial of the OX40 agonist ivuxolimab. Source of these receptors: an adult with an advanced solid tumor such as melanoma, head and neck, liver or kidney cancer. The CDR3 runs from the conserved cysteine through the conserved F or W.

V gene	J gene	CDR3 protein
TRBV19	TRBJ2-7	CASSIGYSSYEQYF
TRBV7-3	TRBJ2-1	CASSATGTSGYNEQFF
TRBV28	TRBJ2-3	CASSSRGRPTDTQYF
TRBV4-1	TRBJ2-5	CASSQDRGTGQETQYF
TRBV6-1	TRBJ1-4	CASSEIRGLDEKLFF
TRBV7-6	TRBJ1-5	CASSLGVGNQPQHF
TRBV18	TRBJ2-7	CASSPTRTGDTYEQYF
TRBV7-8	TRBJ1-1	CASSREGAGNTEAFF
TRBV9	TRBJ2-1	CASRANNEQFF
TRBV5-8	TRBJ2-2	CASSRRTGELFF
TRBV6-1	TRBJ1-1	CASKLTGYNTEAFF
TRBV10-1	TRBJ2-7	CASSESGRGKYEQYF
TRBV6-5	TRBJ2-1	CASSYQPRYLYNEQFF
TRBV2	TRBJ1-5	CASRTGSNQPQHF
TRBV7-9	TRBJ1-5	CASSSGTGNQPQHF
TRBV12-5	TRBJ2-7	CASGLRSGSEQYF
TRBV18	TRBJ2-3	CASSSTASTDTQYF
TRBV5-1	TRBJ2-3	CASRDPGGTDTQYF
TRBV10-3	TRBJ1-2	CAISVDRDYGYTF
TRBV11-1	TRBJ2-5	CASTRQGPGTQYF
TRBV5-8	TRBJ1-5	CASSLQGDPINQPQHF
TRBV27	TRBJ2-7	CASSLGRGSYEQYF
TRBV6-6	TRBJ1-2	CASSYPEQGGNYGYTF
TRBV5-1	TRBJ2-3	CASSKLSTGDTQYF
TRBV2	TRBJ1-4	CASSEDPAGSEKLFF
TRBV6-6	TRBJ1-5	CASSYSTGSNQPQHF
TRBV6-1	TRBJ1-3	CATLYRGENTIYF
TRBV28	TRBJ1-5	CASTLRGGGGNQPQHF
TRBV5-1	TRBJ2-3	CASSLGSGGPTDTQYF
TRBV10-3	TRBJ2-2	CAIGEQYTGELFF
TRBV10-1	TRBJ1-6	CAPGRPEGGDLYYNSPLHF
TRBV29-1	TRBJ2-3	CSVVAGGLPDTQYF
TRBV7-2	TRBJ2-1	CASSWSGGLGNEQFF
TRBV6-5	TRBJ1-1	CASSYQPGTYTEAFF
TRBV28	TRBJ2-6	CASSFFAGNSGANVLTF
TRBV2	TRBJ1-1	CASSEYWTNTEAFF
TRBV6-9	TRBJ1-1	CASSSKGTEAFF
TRBV18	TRBJ1-4	CASSRYRDRDEKLFF
TRBV6-1	TRBJ1-2	CASSVRRFYGYTF
TRBV6-5	TRBJ1-1	CASSYSRTNTEAFF
TRBV7-6	TRBJ1-2	CASSPFEGQGNGYTF
TRBV5-4	TRBJ2-7	CASSSPTGSSYEQYF
TRBV11-2	TRBJ2-3	CASSPGLTDTQYF
TRBV2	TRBJ1-1	CASNLRDTHTEAFF
TRBV4-1	TRBJ1-1	CASSPSAGGTEAFF
TRBV2	TRBJ2-1	CASRRDRTSGGAFRDEQFF
TRBV19	TRBJ1-5	CASSPGQGGQPQHF
TRBV19	TRBJ2-1	CASSILAGGNEQFF
TRBV6-1	TRBJ2-6	CASSPGRAGANVLTF
TRBV6-6	TRBJ2-3	CASRDPGATDTQYF
TRBV4-1	TRBJ2-2	CASSRDRGAGELFF
TRBV7-9	TRBJ2-5	CASSRGAQETQYF
TRBV10-3	TRBJ1-2	CAISESPAHRSYGYTF
TRBV19	TRBJ2-2	CASSIGERGWAGELFF